This T cell receptor (beta chain) was recovered during a study of CD4 T cells in relation to SARS-CoV-2 and coronaviruses. The unexposed donors gave CD4+ T cells in about 2010-2019, prior to COVID-19. CD4+ T cells were isolated from the cells after nine to eleven days of culture. As cell numbers allowed, unexposed-donor CD4+ T cells faced SARS-CoV-2 S/N and four cold-coronavirus spikes. Half the medium was replaced with IL-2 medium on days 3 and 7. Concerning this clone itself: Its antigen is still unknown.

After removal of 5 bases from V and 7 bases from J, the junction contained 12 bases not matched to a gene. The germline V gene encodes CDR1 MNHEY and CDR2 SVGEGT. The CDR3 is 16 residues long. TCRdb's table, derived via immunoSEQ multiplex PCR, lists solely in-frame clones and lacks some. The sample holds 21,000 or so clones, around 72% seen once. Material: CD4+ T cells from PBMCs, cultured in vitro. The clonotype was recovered from a human donor in good health. The chain joins TRBV6-2 or TRBV6-3 to TRBJ1-5; 9 bases match TRBD1. Here the CDR3 reads CASSDPYGTGNQPQHF. Written as DNA, the CDR3 is TGTGCCAGCAGTGACCCTTACGGGACAGGGAACCAGCCCCAGCATTTT.